This TCR beta chain was retrieved from a study of T cells in Graves' hyperthyroidism and ophthalmopathy. Study as a whole: Sampling of peripheral blood happened at initial diagnosis, prior to any treatment. General study points: Ophthalmopathy could be told apart from stable hyperthyroidism with a 13 V-J model.

Germline CDR1 reads MNHEY; CDR2 reads SVGEGT. The CDR3 extends over 14 amino acids. V shed 4 bases, J shed 7 bases, and the junction held 7 bases outside the gene matches. Those with hyperthyroidism were 18 to 65 years old, newly diagnosed, and ill for under 2 months. About this clonotype: The antigen is unknown.

What was amplified from RNA transcripts were TCR beta CDR3 regions. The HTBI primer set served for first-round RT-PCR of the TCR CDR3. TCRdb used MiXCR to reprocess the multiplex PCR reads, holding one entry per CDR3 protein. The sample includes roughly 700,000 distinct CDR3 sequences, 15% to 20% of them seen just once. The sequenced material came from blood. J is TRBJ2-1 and V is TRBV6-2 or TRBV6-3; 7 positions match TRBD2. The source is a man aged 50-59 years with Graves' hyperthyroidism. For the CDR3, the DNA is TGTGCCAGCAGTTTAAACGGGAGGTTAAATGAGCAGTTCTTC. It yields the protein CASSLNGRLNEQFF.